A selection of T cell receptor beta chains follows, all from one sample in a study of blood T cell repertoires in COVID-19. Here immunoSEQ multiplex PCR was the method, and the copy in TCRdb shows in-frame clones only, minus some. The table includes some 180,000 clones, about four fifths detected once. The material sequenced was peripheral blood. These receptors all stem from a woman of 80 years or more with COVID-19, enrolled during active disease. CDR3s include the opening cysteine and the closing phenylalanine or tryptophan. D genes are given only for firm matches. Not all rows give a size; the values are once, few, many and, for expanded clones, a class.

clone_size: NA; j_call: TRBJ1-5; d_call: NA; v_call: TRBV30; cdr3_aa: CAWSTWTGNQPQHF; cdr3_nt: TGTGCCTGGAGTACTTGGACAGGCAATCAGCCCCAGCATTTT
clone_size: NA; j_call: TRBJ2-7; d_call: NA; v_call: TRBV7-2; cdr3_aa: CASSLNLGHYEQYF; cdr3_nt: TGTGCCAGCAGCTTAAATCTGGGGCACTACGAGCAGTACTTC
clone_size: NA; j_call: TRBJ1-5; d_call: NA; v_call: TRBV19; cdr3_aa: CATWSTPYSNQPQHF; cdr3_nt: TGTGCCACCTGGAGTACCCCTTATAGCAATCAGCCCCAGCATTTT
clone_size: NA; j_call: TRBJ1-3; d_call: TRBD1; v_call: TRBV19; cdr3_aa: CASSRTGGTDTIYF; cdr3_nt: TGTGCCAGTAGCCGGACAGGGGGTACTGACACCATATATTTT
clone_size: NA; j_call: TRBJ2-1; d_call: TRBD1; v_call: TRBV30; cdr3_aa: CAWSVQGAGEQFF; cdr3_nt: TGTGCCTGGAGTGTGCAGGGGGCAGGTGAGCAGTTCTTC
clone_size: NA; j_call: TRBJ2-7; d_call: TRBD2; v_call: TRBV9; cdr3_aa: CASSLGLAGDYEQYF; cdr3_nt: TGTGCCAGCAGCCTCGGACTAGCGGGAGACTACGAGCAGTACTTC
clone_size: NA; j_call: TRBJ2-7; d_call: TRBD2; v_call: TRBV7-3; cdr3_aa: CASSPTSASTYEQYF; cdr3_nt: TGTGCCAGCAGTCCCACTAGCGCTTCTACCTACGAGCAGTACTTC
clone_size: NA; j_call: TRBJ2-1; d_call: TRBD2; v_call: TRBV5-1; cdr3_aa: CASSPGLAGGLINNEQFF; cdr3_nt: TGCGCCAGCAGCCCGGGACTAGCGGGAGGCCTAATCAACAATGAGCAGTTCTTC
clone_size: NA; j_call: TRBJ2-5; d_call: NA; v_call: TRBV18; cdr3_aa: CASSPTDSRPETQYF; cdr3_nt: TGTGCCAGCTCACCCACGGACTCCCGCCCAGAGACCCAGTACTTC
clone_size: NA; j_call: TRBJ2-7; d_call: TRBD1; v_call: TRBV30; cdr3_aa: CAWNPGGISYEQYF; cdr3_nt: TGTGCCTGGAACCCAGGGGGCATTTCCTACGAGCAGTACTTC
clone_size: NA; j_call: TRBJ2-7; d_call: NA; v_call: TRBV10-3; cdr3_aa: CAISEIPGEQYF; cdr3_nt: TGTGCCATCAGTGAAATACCAGGCGAGCAGTACTTC
clone_size: NA; j_call: TRBJ2-1; d_call: NA; v_call: TRBV7-3; cdr3_aa: CASSLFSEYEQFF; cdr3_nt: TGTGCCAGCAGCTTATTTAGCGAGTACGAGCAGTTCTTC
clone_size: once; j_call: TRBJ2-2; d_call: NA; v_call: TRBV9; cdr3_aa: CASSVVDSKAGELFF; cdr3_nt: TGTGCCAGCAGCGTAGTTGACTCCAAAGCCGGGGAGCTGTTTTTT
clone_size: once; j_call: TRBJ2-5; d_call: TRBD1; v_call: TRBV27; cdr3_aa: CASSLGQAGGETQYF; cdr3_nt: TGTGCCAGCAGTTTAGGACAGGCGGGCGGAGAGACCCAGTACTTC
clone_size: NA; j_call: TRBJ2-1; d_call: TRBD2; v_call: TRBV18; cdr3_aa: CASSPRGGLAGYNEQFF; cdr3_nt: TGTGCCAGCTCACCCCGCGGCGGCCTAGCGGGTTACAATGAGCAGTTCTTC
clone_size: NA; j_call: TRBJ1-5; d_call: NA; v_call: TRBV19; cdr3_aa: CASSTWRDNQPQHF; cdr3_nt: TGTGCCAGTAGTACCTGGAGGGACAATCAGCCCCAGCATTTT
clone_size: NA; j_call: TRBJ2-1; d_call: TRBD2; v_call: TRBV3-1/TRBV3-2; cdr3_aa: CASSQRASGPKPYNEQFF; cdr3_nt: TGTGCCAGCAGCCAACGGGCTAGCGGGCCTAAGCCCTACAATGAGCAGTTCTTC
clone_size: NA; j_call: TRBJ2-5; d_call: TRBD1; v_call: TRBV15; cdr3_aa: CATSRDGTGSRETQYF; cdr3_nt: TGTGCCACCAGCAGAGATGGGACAGGGTCGCGAGAGACCCAGTACTTC
clone_size: NA; j_call: TRBJ2-3; d_call: NA; v_call: TRBV11-2; cdr3_aa: CASSHRDTSTDTQYF; cdr3_nt: TGTGCCAGCAGCCATCGGGACACCAGCACAGATACGCAGTATTTT
clone_size: NA; j_call: TRBJ2-7; d_call: NA; v_call: TRBV10-3; cdr3_aa: CAISEKGRKTDLGYEQYF; cdr3_nt: TGTGCCATCAGTGAGAAAGGGCGTAAGACAGATTTGGGTTACGAGCAGTACTTC
clone_size: NA; j_call: TRBJ2-3; d_call: NA; v_call: TRBV27; cdr3_aa: CASSLIPLAKDTQYF; cdr3_nt: TGTGCCAGCAGTTTAATTCCGCTAGCAAAGGATACGCAGTATTTT
clone_size: NA; j_call: TRBJ2-1; d_call: NA; v_call: TRBV7-3; cdr3_aa: CASSSSPLATSSYNEQFF; cdr3_nt: TGTGCCAGCAGCTCCTCACCCCTAGCGACATCCTCCTACAATGAGCAGTTCTTC
clone_size: NA; j_call: TRBJ2-2; d_call: TRBD2; v_call: TRBV4-1; cdr3_aa: CASSLAGGPIAGELFF; cdr3_nt: TGCGCCAGCAGCCTTGCGGGGGGGCCGATCGCCGGGGAGCTGTTTTTT
clone_size: once; j_call: TRBJ2-7; d_call: NA; v_call: TRBV5-1; cdr3_aa: CASSPSSQGSYEQYF; cdr3_nt: TGCGCCAGCAGCCCCTCCAGTCAGGGCTCCTACGAGCAGTACTTC
clone_size: NA; j_call: TRBJ2-1; d_call: NA; v_call: TRBV6-2/TRBV6-3; cdr3_aa: CASSKRQNFVAVSSYNEQFF; cdr3_nt: TGTGCCAGCAGTAAGCGCCAAAACTTTGTGGCGGTGAGCTCCTACAATGAGCAGTTCTTC
clone_size: NA; j_call: TRBJ2-3; d_call: NA; v_call: TRBV3-1/TRBV3-2; cdr3_aa: CATEARGTDTQYF; cdr3_nt: TGTGCCACGGAGGCGCGGGGCACAGATACGCAGTATTTT
clone_size: NA; j_call: TRBJ1-4; d_call: NA; v_call: TRBV3-1/TRBV3-2; cdr3_aa: CASSMTGFTNEKLFF; cdr3_nt: TGTGCCAGCTCCATGACGGGGTTCACTAATGAAAAACTGTTTTTT